This TCR beta chain appears in the sequencing data of a study of blood T cell repertoires in COVID-19. Across the whole study: Samples representing acute and convalescent COVID-19 were sourced from the United States, Italy and Spain. The cDNA or gDNA used as material had been derived from T cells, B-cell-depleted T cells, or PBMCs.

In the original workflow: Cell counts per sample came from amplifying reference gene primers. Some clones are missing from TCRdb's copy, which holds only in-frame ones; the method was immunoSEQ multiplex PCR. The V and J calls and clone size come from that table; D and trimming were worked out from the DNA. This sample carries 200,000 to 300,000 clones, just over 85% of them seen once, and the ten largest clones take approximately 1.3%. The CDR3 runs to 13 residues. The ends lost 7 bases at V and 4 bases at J; junction bases unmatched: 6. Only a few counts were recorded for this clone. This sequence joins TRBV12-3 or TRBV12-4 and TRBJ1-1; 7 positions match TRBD1. This TCR was sampled from a man older than 75 with acute or convalescent COVID-19. Sequencing was performed on peripheral blood. This CDR3 reads CASKNRGVTEAFF. CDR3 nucleotide sequence: TGTGCCAGCAAGAACAGGGGCGTCACTGAAGCTTTCTTT.